These T cell receptor beta chains were read from a single sample in a study of radiotherapy plus CTLA-4 blockade in lung cancer. Assay: immunoSEQ multiplex PCR; the TCRdb copy retains only in-frame clones and omits some. The table shows tens of thousands of clones, with more than 75% occurring only once. The starting material was peripheral blood, obtained from a patient treated with radiotherapy plus ipilimumab. The receptors originated from a human donor with non-small cell lung cancer that progressed on radiotherapy plus ipilimumab. Each CDR3 is given with its conserved first and last residue. D genes are given only for firm matches. Size values are once, few and many counts, or a class for expanded clones, and some rows have none.

CASSLLLGTNYGYTF	TGTGCCAGCAGCTTACTGTTAGGGACAAACTATGGCTACACCTTC	.	.	TRBV7-2	TRBJ1-2
CASSSLGLLYGYTF	TGCGCCAGCAGCTCTTTGGGTCTACTTTATGGCTACACCTTC	.	.	TRBV4-1	TRBJ1-2
CSVPGEGTTRSTEAFF	TGCAGCGTCCCGGGGGAGGGGACTACTCGGAGTACTGAAGCTTTCTTT	.	.	TRBV29-1	TRBJ1-1
CASSLVGNTEAFF	TGTGCCAGCAGCTTAGTTGGGAACACTGAAGCTTTCTTT	.	.	TRBV7-9	TRBJ1-1
CASSLAVSQETQYF	TGCGCCAGCAGCTTGGCGGTCAGCCAAGAGACCCAGTACTTC	.	.	TRBV5-1	TRBJ2-5
CASSAERTAGGPPLHF	TGTGCCAGCAGTGCAGAACGGACAGCCGGCGGTCCACCCCTCCACTTT	.	.	TRBV27	TRBJ1-6
CASSFRDSSSYEQYF	TGTGCCAGCAGCTTCCGGGACAGCAGCTCCTACGAGCAGTACTTC	.	TRBD1	TRBV5-4	TRBJ2-7
CASSKLEGWGWYF	TGTGCCAGCAGCAAACTGGAGGGGTGGGGTTGGTATTTT	.	.	TRBV27	TRBJ2-3
CASSLVSADTQYF	TGTGCCAGCAGCTTGGTTTCAGCAGATACGCAGTATTTT	.	.	TRBV7-2	TRBJ2-3
CASSQGQGRGYTF	TGTGCCAGCAGCCAAGGACAGGGTCGGGGCTACACCTTC	.	TRBD1	TRBV7-2	TRBJ1-2
CSVARVSGELFF	TGCAGCGTCGCCAGGGTCTCCGGGGAGCTGTTTTTT	.	.	TRBV29-1	TRBJ2-2
CASSYGGLASEQYF	TGTGCCAGCAGTTATGGTGGTCTGGCTAGCGAGCAGTACTTC	.	.	TRBV27	TRBJ2-7
CASSARQGSLGTNEQFF	TGTGCCAGCAGCGCTAGACAGGGCAGTCTCGGTACCAATGAGCAGTTCTTC	.	TRBD1	TRBV9	TRBJ2-1
CASSESLTPSGANVLTF	TGTGCCAGCAGTGAATCCCTGACCCCCTCTGGGGCCAACGTCCTGACTTTC	.	.	TRBV25-1	TRBJ2-6
CAWRRDREVLETQYF	TGTGCCTGGAGAAGGGACAGGGAGGTTTTGGAGACCCAGTACTTC	.	TRBD1	TRBV30	TRBJ2-5
CASSPGGMETQYF	TGTGCCAGCAGCCCAGGGGGCATGGAGACCCAGTACTTC	.	TRBD1	TRBV7-3	TRBJ2-5
CASSQDPRNNQPQHF	TGCGCCAGCAGCCAAGATCCCAGAAACAATCAGCCCCAGCATTTT	.	.	TRBV4-1	TRBJ1-5
CASSASASTDTQYF	TGTGCCAGCAGCGCCTCCGCGAGCACAGATACGCAGTATTTT	.	.	TRBV9	TRBJ2-3
CASSRTPGAGELFF	TGTGCCAGTAGTAGGACCCCCGGGGCCGGGGAGCTGTTTTTT	.	.	TRBV19	TRBJ2-2
CASLSRGGGSYNEQFF	TGTGCCAGCCTATCTCGGGGAGGGGGGAGCTACAATGAGCAGTTCTTC	few	.	TRBV27	TRBJ2-1
CASSVGQGNTEAFF	TGTGCCAGCTCGGTCGGACAGGGGAACACTGAAGCTTTCTTT	.	TRBD1	TRBV18	TRBJ1-1
CASSEYSTGANVLTF	TGTGCCAGCAGCGAGTACAGTACTGGGGCCAACGTCCTGACTTTC	.	.	TRBV9	TRBJ2-6
CASTPDRTNSPLHF	TGCGCCAGCACCCCCGACAGAACCAATTCACCCCTCCACTTT	once	.	TRBV5-1	TRBJ1-6
CASSYDLTANYGYTF	TGTGCCAGCAGTTACGATTTGACAGCGAACTATGGCTACACCTTC	few	.	TRBV6-5	TRBJ1-2
CASSLRSSRDTQYF	TGTGCCAGCAGCTTAAGGTCTTCTCGCGATACGCAGTATTTT	.	.	TRBV7-6	TRBJ2-3
CASSSRLAYTWETQYF	TGTGCCAGCAGCAGCCGACTAGCGTATACATGGGAGACCCAGTACTTC	.	TRBD2	TRBV27	TRBJ2-5
CASRPPRELTDTQYF	TGTGCCAGCAGACCTCCGCGGGAGCTGACAGATACGCAGTATTTT	.	TRBD2	TRBV6-5	TRBJ2-3
CASRGAETQYF	TGTGCCAGTCGGGGGGCAGAGACCCAGTACTTC	.	.	TRBV21-1	TRBJ2-5
CASRGSSGFPTDTQYF	TGCGCCAGCAGGGGTAGCTCTGGTTTTCCCACAGATACGCAGTATTTT	.	.	TRBV10-1	TRBJ2-3
CASSEMWVTSYEQYF	TGTGCCAGCAGTGAAATGTGGGTGACCTCCTACGAGCAGTACTTC	.	.	TRBV2	TRBJ2-7
CAISGGAGNQPQHF	TGTGCCATCAGTGGGGGGGCAGGTAATCAGCCCCAGCATTTT	once	.	TRBV10-3	TRBJ1-5
CASRDRGGVGYTF	TGTGCCAGCCGCGACAGGGGAGGGGTAGGCTACACCTTC	once	TRBD1	TRBV6-5	TRBJ1-2